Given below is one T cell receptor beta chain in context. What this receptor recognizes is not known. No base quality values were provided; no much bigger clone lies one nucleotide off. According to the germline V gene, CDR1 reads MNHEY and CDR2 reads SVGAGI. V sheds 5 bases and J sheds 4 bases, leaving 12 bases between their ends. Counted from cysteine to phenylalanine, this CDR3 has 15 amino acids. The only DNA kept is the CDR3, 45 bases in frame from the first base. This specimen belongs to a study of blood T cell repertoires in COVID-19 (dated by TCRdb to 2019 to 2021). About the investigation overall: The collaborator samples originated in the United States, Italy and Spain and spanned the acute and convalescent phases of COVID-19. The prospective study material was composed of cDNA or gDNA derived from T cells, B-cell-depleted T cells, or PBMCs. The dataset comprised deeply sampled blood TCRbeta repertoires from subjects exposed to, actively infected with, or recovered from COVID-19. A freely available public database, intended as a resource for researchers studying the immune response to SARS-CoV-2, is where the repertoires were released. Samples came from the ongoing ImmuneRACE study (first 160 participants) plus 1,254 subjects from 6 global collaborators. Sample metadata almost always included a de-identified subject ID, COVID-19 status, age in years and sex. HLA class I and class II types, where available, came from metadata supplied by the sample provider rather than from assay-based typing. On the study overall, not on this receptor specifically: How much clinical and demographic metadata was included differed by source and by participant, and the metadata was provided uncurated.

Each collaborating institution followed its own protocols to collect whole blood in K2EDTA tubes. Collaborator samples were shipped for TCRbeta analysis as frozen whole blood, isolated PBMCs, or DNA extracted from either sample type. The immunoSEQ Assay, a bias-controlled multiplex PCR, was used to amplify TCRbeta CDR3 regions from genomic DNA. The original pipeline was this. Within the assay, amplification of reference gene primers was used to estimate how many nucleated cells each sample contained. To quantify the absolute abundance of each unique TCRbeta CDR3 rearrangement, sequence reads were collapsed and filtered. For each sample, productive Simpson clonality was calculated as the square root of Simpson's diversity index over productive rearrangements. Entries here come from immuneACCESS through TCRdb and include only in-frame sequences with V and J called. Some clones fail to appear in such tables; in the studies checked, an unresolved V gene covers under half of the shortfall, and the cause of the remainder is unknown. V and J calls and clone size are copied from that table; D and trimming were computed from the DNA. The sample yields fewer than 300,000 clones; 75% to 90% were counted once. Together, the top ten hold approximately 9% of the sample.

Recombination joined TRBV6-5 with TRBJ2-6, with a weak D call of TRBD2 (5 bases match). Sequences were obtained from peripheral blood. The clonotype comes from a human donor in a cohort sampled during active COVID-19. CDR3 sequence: CASSPRDPGANVLTF. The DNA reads TGTGCCAGCAGTCCCCGGGATCCCGGGGCCAACGTCCTGACTTTC.